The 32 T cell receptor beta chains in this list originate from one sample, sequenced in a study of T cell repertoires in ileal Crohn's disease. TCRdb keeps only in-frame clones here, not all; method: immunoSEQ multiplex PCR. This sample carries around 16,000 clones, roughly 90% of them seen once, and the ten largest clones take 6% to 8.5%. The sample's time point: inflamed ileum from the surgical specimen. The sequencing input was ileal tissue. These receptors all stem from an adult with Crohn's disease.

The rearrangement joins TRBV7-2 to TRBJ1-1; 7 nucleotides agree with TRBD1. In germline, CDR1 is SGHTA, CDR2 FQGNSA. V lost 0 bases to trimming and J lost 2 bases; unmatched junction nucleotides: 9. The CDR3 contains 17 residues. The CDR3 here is CASSLAKYRGLNTEAFF. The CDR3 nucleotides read TGTGCCAGCAGCTTAGCTAAGTACAGGGGACTAAACACTGAAGCTTTCTTT.

CDR3 sequence (DNA): TGTGCCATCAGAGTCGGGACTAGTGGTGTGGGCGAGCAGTACTTC. Its translation is CAIRVGTSGVGEQYF. V is TRBV10-3 and J is TRBJ2-7; 8 nucleotides line up with TRBD2. CDR1 and CDR2 (germline): ENHRY, SYGVKD. The CDR3 contains 15 residues. The trim removed 6 bases at V and 6 bases at J, leaving 13 bases unmatched.

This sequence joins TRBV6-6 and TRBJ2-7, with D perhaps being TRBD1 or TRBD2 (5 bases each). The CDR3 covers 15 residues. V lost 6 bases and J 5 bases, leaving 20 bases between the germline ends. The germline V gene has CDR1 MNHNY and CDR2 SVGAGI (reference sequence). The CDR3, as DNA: TGTGCCAGCAGAAACTTACCCGGGGACGATGACGAGCAGTACTTC. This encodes CASRNLPGDDDEQYF.

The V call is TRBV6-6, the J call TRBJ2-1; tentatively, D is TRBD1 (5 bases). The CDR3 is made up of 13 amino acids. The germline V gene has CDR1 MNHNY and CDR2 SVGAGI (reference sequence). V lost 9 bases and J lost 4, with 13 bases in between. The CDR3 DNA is TGTGCCAGTGGGCCCCGACAGTACAATGAGCAGTTCTTC. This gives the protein CASGPRQYNEQFF.

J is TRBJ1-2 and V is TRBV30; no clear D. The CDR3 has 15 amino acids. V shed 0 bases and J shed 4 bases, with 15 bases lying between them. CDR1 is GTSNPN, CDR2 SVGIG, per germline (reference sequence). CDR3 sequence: CAWSVLENSFYGYTF. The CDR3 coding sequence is TGTGCCTGGAGTGTACTGGAAAACAGCTTCTATGGCTACACCTTC.

CDR3 nucleotide sequence: TGCAGCGCAAAAGGCGACTTCAACTACGAGCAGTACTTC. Translation gives CSAKGDFNYEQYF. This chain links TRBV29-1 with TRBJ2-7; D unclear. CDR1 is SQVTM and CDR2 is ANQGSEA in the germline V gene. Deletions cut 7 bases from V and 3 bases from J, with 16 bases between. This CDR3 has 13 residues.

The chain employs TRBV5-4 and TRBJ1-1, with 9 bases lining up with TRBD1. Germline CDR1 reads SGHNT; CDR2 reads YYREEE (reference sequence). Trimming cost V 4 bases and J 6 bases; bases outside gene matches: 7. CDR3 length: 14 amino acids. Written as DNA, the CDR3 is TGTGCCAGCAGCCACCGGGACAGGGTCGCTGAAGCTTTCTTT. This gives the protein CASSHRDRVAEAFF. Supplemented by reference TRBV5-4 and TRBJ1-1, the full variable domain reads ETGVTQSPTHLIKTRGQQVTLRCSSQSGHNTVSWYQQALGQGPQFIFQYYREEENGRGNFPPRFSGLQFPNYSSELNVNALELDDSALYLCASSHRDRVAEAFFGQGTRLTVV.

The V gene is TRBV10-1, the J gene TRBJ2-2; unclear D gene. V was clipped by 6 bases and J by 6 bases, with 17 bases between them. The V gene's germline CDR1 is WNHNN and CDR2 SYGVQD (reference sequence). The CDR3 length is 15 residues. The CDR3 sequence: CASSRLEGQPGELFF. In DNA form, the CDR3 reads TGCGCCAGCAGCCGCCTAGAAGGTCAGCCCGGGGAGCTGTTTTTT.

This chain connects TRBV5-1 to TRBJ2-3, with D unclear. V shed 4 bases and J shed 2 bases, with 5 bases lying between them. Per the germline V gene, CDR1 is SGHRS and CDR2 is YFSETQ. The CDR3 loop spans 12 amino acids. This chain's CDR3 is CASSPPTDTQYF. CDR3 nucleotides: TGCGCCAGCAGCCCCCCCACAGATACGCAGTATTTT.

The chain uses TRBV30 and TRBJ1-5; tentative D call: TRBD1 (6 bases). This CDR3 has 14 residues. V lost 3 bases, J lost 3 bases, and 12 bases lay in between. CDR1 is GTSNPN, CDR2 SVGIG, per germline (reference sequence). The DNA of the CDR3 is TGTGCCTGGAGCCGGGGGGACAACAATCAGCCCCAGCATTTT. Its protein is CAWSRGDNNQPQHF. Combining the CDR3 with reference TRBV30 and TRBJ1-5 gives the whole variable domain SQTIHQWPATLVQPVGSPLSLECTVEGTSNPNLYWYRQAAGRGLQLLFYSVGIGQISSEVPQNLSASRPQDRQFILSSKKLLLSDSGFYLCAWSRGDNNQPQHFGDGTRLSIL.

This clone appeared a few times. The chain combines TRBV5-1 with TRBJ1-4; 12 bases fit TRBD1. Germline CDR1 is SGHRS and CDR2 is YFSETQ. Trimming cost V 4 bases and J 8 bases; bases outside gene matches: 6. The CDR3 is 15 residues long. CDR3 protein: CASSLTGTGGEKLFF. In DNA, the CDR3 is TGCGCCAGCAGCCTTACCGGGACAGGGGGCGAAAAACTGTTTTTT.

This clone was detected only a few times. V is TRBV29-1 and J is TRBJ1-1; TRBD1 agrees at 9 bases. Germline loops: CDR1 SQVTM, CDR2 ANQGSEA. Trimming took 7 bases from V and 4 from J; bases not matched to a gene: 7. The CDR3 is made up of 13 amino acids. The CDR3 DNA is TGCAGCGGAGCACAGGGGGCAGGCACTGAAGCTTTCTTT. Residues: CSGAQGAGTEAFF. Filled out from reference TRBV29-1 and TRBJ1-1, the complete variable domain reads SAVISQKPSRDICQRGTSLTIQCQVDSQVTMMFWYRQQPGQSLTLIATANQGSEATYESGFVIDKFPISRPNLTFSTLTVSNMSPEDSSIYLCSGAQGAGTEAFFGQGTRLTVV.

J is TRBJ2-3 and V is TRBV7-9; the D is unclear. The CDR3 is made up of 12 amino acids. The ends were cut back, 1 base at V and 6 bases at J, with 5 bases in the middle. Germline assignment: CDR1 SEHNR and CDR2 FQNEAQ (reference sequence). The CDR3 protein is CASSLVRDTQYF. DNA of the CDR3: TGTGCCAGCAGCTTAGTGCGTGATACGCAGTATTTT.

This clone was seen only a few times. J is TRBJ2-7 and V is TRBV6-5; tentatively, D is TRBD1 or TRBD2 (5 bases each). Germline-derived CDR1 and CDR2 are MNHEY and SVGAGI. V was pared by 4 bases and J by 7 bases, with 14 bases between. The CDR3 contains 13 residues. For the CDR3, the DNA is TGTGCCAGCAGTTTGGGACGTACGGGTGAGCAGTACTTC. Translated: CASSLGRTGEQYF.

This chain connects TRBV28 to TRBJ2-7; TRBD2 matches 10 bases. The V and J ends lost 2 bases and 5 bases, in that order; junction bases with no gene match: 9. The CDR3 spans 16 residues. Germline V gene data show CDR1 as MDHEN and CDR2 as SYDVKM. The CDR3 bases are TGTGCCAGCAGTTTAGGGCTAGCGGGGGAGTTGGACGAGCAGTACTTC. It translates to CASSLGLAGELDEQYF.

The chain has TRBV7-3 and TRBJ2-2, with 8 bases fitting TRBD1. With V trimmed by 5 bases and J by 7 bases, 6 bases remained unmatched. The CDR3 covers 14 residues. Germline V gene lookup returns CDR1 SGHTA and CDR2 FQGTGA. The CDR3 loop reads CASSPTGVGGELFF. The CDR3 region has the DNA TGTGCCAGCAGCCCGACAGGGGTTGGCGGGGAGCTGTTTTTT.

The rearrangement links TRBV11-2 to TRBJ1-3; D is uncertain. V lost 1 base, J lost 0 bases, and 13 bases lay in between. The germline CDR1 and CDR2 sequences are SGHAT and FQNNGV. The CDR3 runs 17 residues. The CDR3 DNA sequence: TGTGCCAGCAGCTTAGGGCCGGCACGAAGCTCTGGAAACACCATATATTTT. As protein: CASSLGPARSSGNTIYF.

DNA of the CDR3: TGTGCCAGCAGAAGAGGGCCGGAAGTCTATGGCTACACCTTC. It translates to CASRRGPEVYGYTF. The chain recombines TRBV28 with TRBJ1-2; D uncertain. V lost 6 bases to trimming and J lost 4 bases, with 15 bases between them. The CDR3 runs to 14 residues. From germline, CDR1 is MDHEN and CDR2 SYDVKM.

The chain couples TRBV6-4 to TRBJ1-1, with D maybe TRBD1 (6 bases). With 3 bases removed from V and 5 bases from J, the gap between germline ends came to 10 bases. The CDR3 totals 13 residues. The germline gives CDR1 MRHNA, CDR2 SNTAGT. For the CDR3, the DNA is TGTGCCAGCAGTGAGAAAACAGGGACTGAAGCTTTCTTT. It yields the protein CASSEKTGTEAFF.

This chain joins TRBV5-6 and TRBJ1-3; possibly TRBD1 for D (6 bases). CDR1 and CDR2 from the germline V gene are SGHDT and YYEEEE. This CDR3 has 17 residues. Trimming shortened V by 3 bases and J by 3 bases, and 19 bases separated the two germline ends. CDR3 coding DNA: TGTGCCAGCAGCTGGAGGTCAGGGAACAGGGTTGGAAACACCATATATTTT. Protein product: CASSWRSGNRVGNTIYF.

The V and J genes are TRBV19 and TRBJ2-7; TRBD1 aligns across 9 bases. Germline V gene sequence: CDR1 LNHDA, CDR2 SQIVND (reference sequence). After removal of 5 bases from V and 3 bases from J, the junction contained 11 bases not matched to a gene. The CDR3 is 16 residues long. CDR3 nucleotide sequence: TGTGCCAGTAGTCACGGAGGGACAGGGATTTACTACGAGCAGTACTTC. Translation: CASSHGGTGIYYEQYF.

CDR3 coding DNA: TGTGCCAGCAGCTTAGGAATTGGGAATGAGCAGTTCTTC. This translates into CASSLGIGNEQFF. The gene calls are TRBV7-3 and TRBJ2-1; D is unclear. Trimming removed 2 bases at V and 7 bases at J, with 9 bases between. The CDR3 sequence is 13 residues long. The germline V gene has CDR1 SGHTA and CDR2 FQGTGA. Based on the CDR3 plus reference TRBV7-3 and TRBJ2-1, the full variable domain is GAGVSQTPSNKVTEKGKYVELRCDPISGHTALYWYRQSLGQGPEFLIYFQGTGAADDSGLPNDRFFAVRPEGSVSTLKIQRTERGDSAVYLCASSLGIGNEQFFGPGTRLTVL.

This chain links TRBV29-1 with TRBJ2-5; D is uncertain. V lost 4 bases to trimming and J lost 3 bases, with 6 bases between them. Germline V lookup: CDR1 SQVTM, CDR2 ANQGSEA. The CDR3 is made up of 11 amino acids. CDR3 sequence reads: CSVAGKETQYF. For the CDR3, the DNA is TGCAGCGTTGCTGGGAAAGAGACCCAGTACTTC.

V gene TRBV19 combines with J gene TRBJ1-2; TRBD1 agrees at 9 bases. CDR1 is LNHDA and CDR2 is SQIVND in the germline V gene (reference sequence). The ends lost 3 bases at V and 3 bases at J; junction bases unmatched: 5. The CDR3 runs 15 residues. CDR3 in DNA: TGTGCCAGTAGTATGGGACAGGGTCCCTACTATGGCTACACCTTC. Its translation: CASSMGQGPYYGYTF.

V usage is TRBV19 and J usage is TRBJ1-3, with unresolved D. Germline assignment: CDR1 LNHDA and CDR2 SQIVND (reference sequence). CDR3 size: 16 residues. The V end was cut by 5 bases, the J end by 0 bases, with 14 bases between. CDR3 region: CASSLEGLSSGNTIYF. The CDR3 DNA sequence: TGTGCCAGTAGTTTGGAGGGCCTGAGCTCTGGAAACACCATATATTTT.

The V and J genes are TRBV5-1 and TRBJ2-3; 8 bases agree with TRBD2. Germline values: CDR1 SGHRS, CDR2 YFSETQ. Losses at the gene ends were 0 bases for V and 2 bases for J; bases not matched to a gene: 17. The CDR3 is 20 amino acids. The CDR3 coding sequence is TGCGCCAGCAGCTTGGAACGGGAGGGCCCGGGAGGGGCGAACACAGATACGCAGTATTTT. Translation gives CASSLEREGPGGANTDTQYF.

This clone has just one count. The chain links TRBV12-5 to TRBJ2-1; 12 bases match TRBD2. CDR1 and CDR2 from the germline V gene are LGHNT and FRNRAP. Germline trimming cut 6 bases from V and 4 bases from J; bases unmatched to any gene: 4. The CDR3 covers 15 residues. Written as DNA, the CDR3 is TGTGCTAGTGGCCTGACTAGCGGGGGATACAATGAGCAGTTCTTC. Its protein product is CASGLTSGGYNEQFF.

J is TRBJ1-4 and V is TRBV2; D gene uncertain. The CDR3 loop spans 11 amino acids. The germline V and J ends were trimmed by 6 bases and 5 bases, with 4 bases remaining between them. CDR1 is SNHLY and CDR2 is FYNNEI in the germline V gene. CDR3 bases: TGTGCCAGCAGGTTGAATGAAAAACTGTTTTTT. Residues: CASRLNEKLFF. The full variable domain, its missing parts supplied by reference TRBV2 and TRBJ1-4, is EPEVTQTPSHQVTQMGQEVILRCVPISNHLYFYWYRQILGQKVEFLVSFYNNEISEKSEIFDDQFSVERPDGSNFTLKIRSTKLEDSAMYFCASRLNEKLFFGSGTQLSVL.

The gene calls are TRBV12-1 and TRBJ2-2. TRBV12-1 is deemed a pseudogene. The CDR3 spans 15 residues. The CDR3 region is CASNLSRKNTGELFF. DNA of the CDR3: TGTGCCAGCAACCTCTCACGGAAGAACACCGGGGAGCTGTTTTTT.

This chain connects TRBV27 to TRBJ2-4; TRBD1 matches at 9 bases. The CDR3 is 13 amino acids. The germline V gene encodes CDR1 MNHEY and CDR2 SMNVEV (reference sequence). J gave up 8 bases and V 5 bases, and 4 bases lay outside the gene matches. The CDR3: CASSPRTGDIQYF. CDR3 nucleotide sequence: TGTGCCAGCAGTCCAAGGACAGGGGACATTCAGTACTTC.

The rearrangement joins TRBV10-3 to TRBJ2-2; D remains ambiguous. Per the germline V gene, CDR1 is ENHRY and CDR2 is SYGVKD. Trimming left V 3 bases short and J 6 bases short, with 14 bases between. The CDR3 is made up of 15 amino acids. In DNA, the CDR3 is TGTGCCATCAGTGATTCTATTACAAAGTCCGGGGAGCTGTTTTTT. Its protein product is CAISDSITKSGELFF.

The CDR3 DNA reads TGTGCCAGCAGCCAGTCGAGTCTACGGGGCAATCAGCCCCAGCATTTT. Its protein product is CASSQSSLRGNQPQHF. This sequence joins TRBV7-8 and TRBJ1-5; unclear D gene. The germline V gene has CDR1 SGHVS and CDR2 FQNEAQ. The ends were cut back, 5 bases at V and 2 bases at J, with 16 bases in the middle. CDR3 length: 16 amino acids.